Described below is a single TCR beta chain sequence and its context. Its specificity is not known. A much larger clone differs by one base, so this may be a read error. The V gene end was trimmed by 6 bases and the J gene end by 5 bases; junction bases not matched to a gene: 8. CDR3 length: 14 amino acids. Germline CDR1 and CDR2: MNHEY and SMNVEV (reference sequence). These data originate in a study of T and B cells in COVID-19 patients. Findings of the study overall: At recovery TRB diversity and richness exceeded healthy donors, after highly clonal active COVID-19 repertoires.

Each TRB amplification used roughly 250-550 ng of genomic DNA from blood. TRB rearrangements were amplified by multiplex PCR with BIOMED2 TRB-A/B primers. TCRdb re-called the multiplex PCR reads with MiXCR, one entry per CDR3 protein. Of 20,000 to 30,000 distinct CDR3 sequences listed, about 31% were seen once; the top ten hold around 1.8%. This clonotype was obtained from a human donor who had recovered from COVID-19. The J gene is TRBJ2-7, the V gene TRBV27; 9 bases line up with TRBD2. Specimen: blood. CDR3 residues: CASRTLAGINEQYF. The CDR3 bases are TGTGCCAGCAGGACGCTAGCGGGGATCAACGAGCAGTACTTC.